Below are 30 T cell receptor beta chains sequenced from a single sample in a study of T cells after yellow fever vaccination. TCRdb passed the 5' RACE reads through MiXCR, listing each CDR3 protein once. The repertoire holds about 360,000 distinct CDR3 sequences, with about 6.2% as singletons. Sequencing was performed on PBMCs, taken 5 days after the yellow fever booster vaccination. Receptor source: a man aged 30 to 45 who received the YFV17D yellow fever vaccine.

Concerning this clonotype itself: A junction end diverges from the germline sequence, so it may reflect a read error. In DNA form, the CDR3 reads TGCGCCAGCAGCTTGGGGGACTCCCACGAGCAGTACTTC. Encoded protein: CASSLGDSHEQYF. The chain has TRBV5-1 and TRBJ2-7, with D perhaps TRBD2 (6 bases). This CDR3 is built from 13 residues. Germline V CDR1 and CDR2: SGHRS, YFSETQ.

This clonotype was seen repeatedly, ten times or more. The CDR3 DNA reads TGCAGCGTTGAAACACCCCCACTACAGGAGGGATGGAGGAGCGACGAGCAGTACTTC. This codes for CSVETPPLQEGWRSDEQYF. The V gene is TRBV29-1, the J gene TRBJ2-7; D may be TRBD2 (6 bases). The CDR3 loop spans 19 amino acids. Germline values: CDR1 SQVTM, CDR2 ANQGSEA. Trimming cost V 2 bases and J 5 bases, with 31 bases left between them.

This clonotype was counted ten times or more. The chain is built from TRBV7-2 and TRBJ2-2; 7 nucleotides line up with TRBD2. Germline values: CDR1 SGHTA, CDR2 FQGNSA. Losses at the gene ends were 2 bases for V and 7 bases for J; bases not matched to a gene: 4. The CDR3 is 14 amino acids. This chain's CDR3 is CASSLSGRVGELFF. In DNA, the CDR3 is TGTGCCAGCAGCTTATCGGGGAGGGTCGGGGAGCTGTTTTTT.

This clonotype turned up a few times. The chain joins TRBV4-3 to TRBJ1-2; the match to TRBD1 covers 8 bases. The CDR3 loop spans 16 amino acids. Germline lookup yields CDR1 LGHNA and CDR2 YSLEER. After removal of 0 bases from V and 8 bases from J, the junction contained 11 bases not matched to a gene. CDR3 sequence reads: CASSQDRQGAHYGYTF. The CDR3, as DNA: TGCGCCAGCAGCCAAGACCGCCAGGGGGCGCATTACGGCTACACCTTC.

This clonotype was seen repeatedly, ten times or more. The rearrangement links TRBV10-2 to TRBJ2-7; D call uncertain. Germline V gene lookup returns CDR1 WSHSY and CDR2 SAAADI. Trimming left V 2 bases short and J 6 bases short, with 11 bases between. The CDR3 contains 13 residues. The CDR3 region is CASSERVLREQYF. CDR3 coding DNA: TGCGCCAGCAGTGAGCGGGTTCTACGCGAGCAGTACTTC.

This clonotype was counted ten times or more. The chain recombines TRBV28 with TRBJ2-3, with 7 bases lining up with TRBD2. CDR3 size: 12 residues. Germline V gene lookup returns CDR1 MDHEN and CDR2 SYDVKM. CDR3 nucleotide sequence: TGTGCTTCGGGGGAGGGGACAGATACGCAGTATTTT. This translates into CASGEGTDTQYF. Variable domain in full (rest from reference TRBV28 and TRBJ2-3): DVKVTQSSRYLVKRTGEKVFLECVQDMDHENMFWYRQDPGLGLRLIYFSYDVKMKEKGDIPEGYSVSREKKERFSLILESASTNQTSMYLCASGEGTDTQYFGPGTRLTVL.

This clonotype was detected a few times. The genes are TRBV5-1 and TRBJ1-1; tentatively, D is TRBD1 (6 bases). The CDR3 is 14 amino acids. V dropped 4 bases and J dropped 5 bases, with 15 bases sitting between them. In germline, CDR1 is SGHRS, CDR2 YFSETQ. CDR3 region: CASSSPGAGTEAFF. The CDR3 DNA reads TGCGCCAGCAGCAGCCCGGGGGCCGGAACTGAAGCTTTCTTT.

This clonotype was seen a few times. V usage is TRBV20-1 and J usage is TRBJ1-1; a weak D match, TRBD1 (5 bases). This CDR3 spans 13 amino acids. Germline CDR1 DFQATT, CDR2 SNEGSKA (reference sequence). V dropped 6 bases and J dropped 0 bases, with 11 bases sitting between them. The DNA of the CDR3 is TGCAGTGCGGAGGGACCGGTGAACACTGAAGCTTTCTTT. Translated, it gives CSAEGPVNTEAFF.

This clonotype has a handful of counts. This sequence joins TRBV7-2 and TRBJ1-1; 11 bases match TRBD1. The length of the CDR3 is 15 residues. V was clipped by 3 bases and J by 5 bases; unmatched bases: 5. CDR1 and CDR2 from the germline V gene are SGHTA and FQGNSA. Written as DNA, the CDR3 is TGTGCCAGCAGCTTGGGGACAGGGGGGTTTACTGAAGCTTTCTTT. Its translation: CASSLGTGGFTEAFF.

This clonotype was observed at least ten times. The rearrangement joins TRBV30 to TRBJ1-5; D remains unclear. The V gene lost 3 bases and the J gene lost 3 bases, with 9 bases spanning the gap. CDR3 size: 13 residues. The germline V gene has CDR1 GTSNPN and CDR2 SVGIG (reference sequence). The CDR3 is CAWSRQDNQPQHF. CDR3 sequence (DNA): TGTGCCTGGAGCCGGCAGGACAATCAGCCCCAGCATTTT.

The genes are TRBV12-3 or TRBV12-4 and TRBJ2-1; 10 bases fit TRBD2. V was pared by 11 bases and J by 5 bases, with 21 bases of the junction left unmatched. This CDR3 has 18 amino acids. The CDR3 coding sequence is TGTGCCTGCTGTTTTCGGTCTTCTAGCGGGAGTCTCCACAATGAGCAGTTCTTC. It codes for CACCFRSSSGSLHNEQFF.

The rearrangement links TRBV6-5 to TRBJ2-2, with unresolved D. Deletions cut 4 bases from V and 6 bases from J, with 9 bases between. The CDR3 has 13 residues. Germline V gives CDR1 MNHEY, CDR2 SVGAGI. CDR3 sequence (DNA): TGTGCCAGCAGTTGGGTCACAGCCGGGGAGCTGTTTTTT. Translating it yields CASSWVTAGELFF.

The chain carries TRBV3-1 and TRBJ2-5; D unclear. V lost 3 bases and J 0 bases, leaving 11 bases between the germline ends. The CDR3 is 15 amino acids. The germline V gene has CDR1 LGHDT and CDR2 YNNKEL (reference sequence). The CDR3 reads CASSQQVSYQETQYF. The DNA for the CDR3 is TGTGCCAGCAGCCAGCAGGTCTCTTACCAAGAGACCCAGTACTTC.

This clonotype has only a few counts. The gene calls are TRBV19 and TRBJ2-7, with 9 bases aligning to TRBD1. The CDR3 contains 15 residues. The germline V gene has CDR1 LNHDA and CDR2 SQIVND (reference sequence). V lost 6 bases, J lost 7 bases, and 13 bases stayed unmatched. The CDR3 DNA sequence: TGTGCCAGTAGCCACCGGGACAGGGATTCCGGGGAGCAGTACTTC. Its translation: CASSHRDRDSGEQYF.

At least ten counts were recorded for this clonotype. V usage is TRBV20-1 and J usage is TRBJ2-5; 10 bases map to TRBD1. Losses at the gene ends were 5 bases for V and 2 bases for J; bases not matched to a gene: 2. This CDR3 region has 13 residues. The germline V gene encodes CDR1 DFQATT and CDR2 SNEGSKA (reference sequence). CDR3 nucleotide sequence: TGCAGTGCTCCGGGACAGGGGCAAGAGACCCAGTACTTC. Protein sequence: CSAPGQGQETQYF.

The chain is built from TRBV4-1 and TRBJ2-7; tentatively, D is TRBD1 or TRBD2 (5 bases each). V lost 2 bases and J lost 0, with 23 bases in between. This CDR3 is 19 amino acids long. Germline CDR1 reads MGHRA; CDR2 reads YSYEKL. CDR3 loop: CASSQSPGGGRGISYEQYF. The DNA of the CDR3 is TGCGCCAGCAGCCAAAGTCCGGGTGGGGGTCGCGGAATCTCCTACGAGCAGTACTTC.

Ten or more counts support this clonotype. The rearrangement uses TRBV5-1 and TRBJ1-2; TRBD1 matches at 7 bases. Trimming removed 4 bases from V and 5 bases from J; junction bases left unmatched: 11. Germline V gene lookup returns CDR1 SGHRS and CDR2 YFSETQ. The CDR3 spans 15 residues. This chain's CDR3 is CASSVGQPVVYGYTF. The CDR3 nucleotides read TGCGCCAGCAGCGTGGGACAGCCCGTGGTGTATGGCTACACCTTC.

This clonotype occurred many times. The V gene is TRBV5-5, the J gene TRBJ2-5, with a tentative D call TRBD2 (6 bases). With 3 bases removed from V and 5 bases from J, the gap between germline ends came to 11 bases. Germline values: CDR1 SGHKS, CDR2 YYEKEE (reference sequence). This CDR3 is built from 13 residues. The CDR3 sequence: CASSSLASETQYF. For the CDR3, the DNA is TGTGCCAGCAGCTCACTAGCTTCGGAGACCCAGTACTTC.

Here the CDR3 reads CASSPPPPNYGYTF. The CDR3 DNA reads as TGTGCCAGCAGCCCCCCACCACCTAACTATGGCTACACCTTC. The genes are TRBV6-1 and TRBJ1-2; D ambiguous. The CDR3 runs 14 residues. Per germline, CDR1 MNHNS and CDR2 SASEGT. Deletions cut 6 bases from V and 0 bases from J, with 11 bases between.

In its sample, this clonotype was seen many times. This chain connects TRBV5-1 to TRBJ2-7, with unresolved D. The germline V gene has CDR1 SGHRS and CDR2 YFSETQ. The CDR3 has 11 amino acids. V was clipped by 5 bases and J by 2 bases, with 5 bases between them. CDR3 amino acids: CASRETYEQYF. The DNA for the CDR3 is TGCGCCAGCAGGGAGACCTACGAGCAGTACTTC.

This clonotype was detected many times. The chain links TRBV20-1 to TRBJ1-3; 7 bases agree with TRBD1. The CDR3 is made up of 15 amino acids. Looked up from germline, CDR1 is DFQATT and CDR2 is SNEGSKA (reference sequence). With 6 bases clipped from V and 4 bases from J, the junction kept 12 bases outside the gene matches. This CDR3 reads CSALNNRGAGNTIYF. CDR3 coding DNA: TGCAGTGCCTTAAATAACAGGGGCGCCGGAAACACCATATATTTT.

This clonotype occurred a few times. The chain employs TRBV5-1 and TRBJ2-1; 9 bases are a match to TRBD2. The trim removed 0 bases at V and 4 bases at J, leaving 5 bases unmatched. The germline V gene encodes CDR1 SGHRS and CDR2 YFSETQ. CDR3 length: 16 residues. The CDR3: CASSLESLAGYNEQFF. The CDR3 coding sequence is TGCGCCAGCAGCTTGGAATCTCTAGCGGGGTACAATGAGCAGTTCTTC.

This clonotype turned up a few times. The chain uses TRBV20-1 and TRBJ2-7, with a possible D match to TRBD1 (7 bases). Germline CDR1 and CDR2: DFQATT and SNEGSKA (reference sequence). This CDR3 region has 14 residues. The V gene lost 3 bases and the J gene lost 4 bases, with 16 bases spanning the gap. The CDR3 coding sequence is TGCAGTGCTAGTCAGGCGGCAGGGGGGTACGAGCAGTACTTC. This encodes CSASQAAGGYEQYF.

This clonotype was counted between two and nine times. V gene TRBV15 combines with J gene TRBJ2-7; 14 bases map to TRBD2. V shed 0 bases, J shed 2 bases, and the junction held 3 bases outside the gene matches. CDR3 length equals 17 residues. Germline V gives CDR1 LNHNV, CDR2 YYDKDF (reference sequence). This chain's CDR3 is CATSRDGGLAGAYEQYF. Here the CDR3 DNA reads TGTGCCACCAGCAGAGATGGGGGACTAGCGGGAGCCTACGAGCAGTACTTC.

This clonotype was observed many times. The chain recombines TRBV7-6 with TRBJ2-2; D unclear. The CDR3 sequence is 15 residues long. Trimming took off 1 base at V and 3 bases at J, with 9 bases between the two ends. Germline CDR1 is SGHVS and CDR2 is FNYEAQ. In DNA form, the CDR3 reads TGTGCCAGCAGCTTAGGGTGGGGTTACACCGGGGAGCTGTTTTTT. This gives the protein CASSLGWGYTGELFF.

This clonotype was recorded at least ten times. The chain carries TRBV4-3 and TRBJ2-3, with D maybe TRBD2 (7 bases). Trimming cost V 0 bases and J 7 bases, with 17 bases left between them. This CDR3 spans 16 amino acids. Germline V gene lookup returns CDR1 LGHNA and CDR2 YSLEER. The CDR3 coding sequence is TGCGCCAGCAGCCAAGATCTGGGGGGGGCACTCCATACGCAGTATTTT. Protein sequence: CASSQDLGGALHTQYF.

This clonotype was seen many times. V is TRBV27 and J is TRBJ2-4; D call uncertain. The CDR3 has 14 residues. Germline assignment: CDR1 MNHEY and CDR2 SMNVEV (reference sequence). The V gene lost 5 bases and the J gene lost 8 bases, with 16 bases spanning the gap. CDR3 nucleotides: TGTGCCAGCAGTCCCCGCCTTGTCTGGGACATTCAGTACTTC. This encodes CASSPRLVWDIQYF.

This clonotype has ten or more counts. V is TRBV7-3 and J is TRBJ1-1; TRBD1 might be the D (5 bases). The CDR3 contains 17 residues. Germline V lookup: CDR1 SGHTA, CDR2 FQGTGA. Trimming stripped 1 base from V and 1 base from J, with 16 bases between. CDR3 sequence reads: CASSLRGIKGGNTEAFF. The CDR3 DNA is TGTGCCAGCAGCTTAAGGGGGATAAAGGGCGGGAACACTGAAGCTTTCTTT.

There are a few counts of this clonotype. The chain uses TRBV29-1 and TRBJ2-3, with D tentatively TRBD1 or TRBD2 (5 bases each). The CDR3 runs to 14 residues. Trimming cost V 4 bases and J 4 bases, with 15 bases left between them. The V gene's germline CDR1 is SQVTM and CDR2 ANQGSEA. CDR3: CSVAWTKAADTQYF. The CDR3 DNA reads TGCAGCGTTGCCTGGACAAAAGCGGCAGATACGCAGTATTTT.

In this sample, this clonotype turned up many times. The chain recombines TRBV5-6 with TRBJ2-2; D gene unclear. Looked up from germline, CDR1 is SGHDT and CDR2 is YYEEEE. Deletions cut 6 bases from V and 1 base from J, with 7 bases between. The CDR3 is made up of 13 amino acids. The CDR3 nucleotides read TGTGCCAGCACCCTGGGGAACACCGGGGAGCTGTTTTTT. It is translated as CASTLGNTGELFF.